A selection of T cell receptor beta chains follows, all from one sample in a study of metastatic and nonmetastatic thyroid tumors. TCRdb reanalyzed the PCR reads with MiXCR. The sample lists approximately 39,000 clones; 20% to 25% were seen once. The sample comprised blood. These receptors originate from a female donor with papillary thyroid cancer or a benign thyroid nodule (not recorded which). Some clones in this sample may be carry-over from other donors' samples. Both conserved end residues are part of each CDR3. A D gene is named only where the DNA matches it firmly. A clone size is listed for some rows: how often the clone was seen (once, few, many), or a class if it is expanded.

clone size: NA
V gene: TRBV12-3/TRBV12-4
CDR3 length: 14
J gene: TRBJ2-7
D gene: NA
CDR3 protein: CASSFSVESYEQYF
CDR3 DNA: TGTGCCAGCAGTTTTTCTGTCGAGTCCTACGAGCAGTACTTC

clone size: many
V gene: TRBV10-1
CDR3 length: 13
J gene: TRBJ1-2
D gene: NA
CDR3 protein: CASSEDPMGGYTF
CDR3 DNA: TGCGCCAGCAGTGAGGACCCTATGGGTGGCTACACCTTC

clone size: NA
V gene: TRBV11-2
CDR3 length: 16
J gene: TRBJ2-2
D gene: TRBD1
CDR3 protein: CASSLRTGINTGELFF
CDR3 DNA: TGTGCCAGCAGCTTAAGGACAGGGATTAACACCGGGGAGCTGTTTTTT

clone size: NA
V gene: TRBV5-5
CDR3 length: 15
J gene: TRBJ2-1
D gene: TRBD2
CDR3 protein: CTSSFGGRAGDEQFF
CDR3 DNA: TGTACCAGCAGCTTCGGCGGGAGGGCCGGGGATGAGCAGTTCTTC

clone size: NA
V gene: TRBV5-6
CDR3 length: 12
J gene: TRBJ2-7
D gene: NA
CDR3 protein: CASSLASYEQYF
CDR3 DNA: TGTGCCAGCTCACTAGCCTCCTACGAGCAGTACTTC

clone size: many
V gene: TRBV20-1
CDR3 length: 16
J gene: TRBJ2-4
D gene: TRBD2
CDR3 protein: CSASRDYNLAKNIQYF
CDR3 DNA: TGCAGTGCTTCCCGGGACTATAATCTAGCCAAAAACATTCAGTACTTC

clone size: many
V gene: TRBV3-1
CDR3 length: 17
J gene: TRBJ2-7
D gene: NA
CDR3 protein: CASSPLGRGSLLHEQYF
CDR3 DNA: TGTGCCAGCAGCCCCTTGGGAAGAGGGTCATTACTCCACGAGCAGTACTTC

clone size: many
V gene: TRBV7-3
CDR3 length: 14
J gene: TRBJ2-1
D gene: NA
CDR3 protein: CASSSWRAENEQFF
CDR3 DNA: TGTGCCAGCAGCTCCTGGAGGGCCGAGAATGAGCAGTTCTTC

clone size: many
V gene: TRBV11-1
CDR3 length: 16
J gene: TRBJ2-7
D gene: NA
CDR3 protein: CASSLAAGGSGHEQYF
CDR3 DNA: TGTGCCAGCAGCTTAGCAGCGGGTGGGAGCGGCCACGAGCAGTACTTC

clone size: many
V gene: TRBV14
CDR3 length: 14
J gene: TRBJ2-5
D gene: TRBD2
CDR3 protein: CASSQLAVQETQYF
CDR3 DNA: TGTGCCAGCAGCCAGCTAGCGGTCCAAGAGACCCAGTACTTC

clone size: many
V gene: TRBV15
CDR3 length: 15
J gene: TRBJ2-6
D gene: NA
CDR3 protein: CATSVGPSGANVLTF
CDR3 DNA: TGTGCCACCAGCGTTGGCCCGTCTGGGGCCAACGTCCTGACTTTC

clone size: medium-sized
V gene: TRBV2
CDR3 length: 13
J gene: TRBJ1-1
D gene: TRBD1
CDR3 protein: CASRRDSQGQAFF
CDR3 DNA: TGTGCCAGCAGGCGGGACAGCCAAGGCCAAGCTTTCTTT

clone size: many
V gene: TRBV29-1
CDR3 length: 15
J gene: TRBJ2-3
D gene: TRBD1
CDR3 protein: CSVDRLLGGSDTQYF
CDR3 DNA: TGCAGCGTTGATAGGCTCCTAGGGGGCTCAGATACGCAGTATTTT

clone size: NA
V gene: TRBV9
CDR3 length: 14
J gene: TRBJ2-3
D gene: NA
CDR3 protein: CASSVANSVDTQYF
CDR3 DNA: TGTGCCAGCAGCGTAGCGAATAGTGTAGATACGCAGTATTTT

clone size: NA
V gene: TRBV5-1
CDR3 length: 15
J gene: TRBJ2-2
D gene: NA
CDR3 protein: CASSKEWARAGELFF
CDR3 DNA: TGCGCCAGCAGTAAGGAGTGGGCTCGGGCCGGGGAGCTGTTTTTT

clone size: NA
V gene: TRBV20-1
CDR3 length: 15
J gene: TRBJ2-1
D gene: TRBD2
CDR3 protein: CSASIPSGPYNEQFF
CDR3 DNA: TGCAGTGCTAGTATCCCTAGCGGCCCCTACAATGAGCAGTTCTTC

clone size: many
V gene: TRBV7-8
CDR3 length: 13
J gene: TRBJ2-7
D gene: NA
CDR3 protein: CASRAETHREQYF
CDR3 DNA: TGTGCCAGCCGAGCGGAGACCCATAGGGAGCAGTACTTC

clone size: NA
V gene: TRBV4-1
CDR3 length: 14
J gene: TRBJ1-2
D gene: NA
CDR3 protein: CPSSQEGGGGGCTF
CDR3 DNA: TGCCCCAGCAGCCAAGAGGGAGGTGGGGGTGGCTGCACCTTC

clone size: many
V gene: TRBV18
CDR3 length: 17
J gene: TRBJ1-5
D gene: TRBD1
CDR3 protein: CASSPGTGLIGNQPQHF
CDR3 DNA: TGTGCCAGCTCACCTGGGACAGGGTTGATAGGCAATCAGCCCCAGCATTTT

clone size: once
V gene: TRBV11-3
CDR3 length: 15
J gene: TRBJ2-2
D gene: TRBD1
CDR3 protein: CASSPGQGEGGELSF
CDR3 DNA: TGTGCCAGCAGTCCTGGACAGGGGGAGGGAGGGGAGCTGTCTTTT

clone size: many
V gene: TRBV19
CDR3 length: 15
J gene: TRBJ2-1
D gene: TRBD2
CDR3 protein: CATQKPERETSEQFF
CDR3 DNA: TGTGCCACTCAGAAACCCGAGCGGGAAACCTCGGAGCAGTTCTTC

clone size: many
V gene: TRBV19
CDR3 length: 14
J gene: TRBJ1-1
D gene: TRBD1
CDR3 protein: CASSTTGGSTEAFF
CDR3 DNA: TGTGCCAGTAGTACCACAGGGGGCTCAACTGAAGCTTTCTTT

clone size: NA
V gene: TRBV7-6
CDR3 length: 15
J gene: TRBJ2-5
D gene: TRBD2
CDR3 protein: CASSFWTSVQETQYF
CDR3 DNA: TGTGCCAGCAGCTTCTGGACTAGCGTCCAAGAGACCCAGTACTTC

clone size: many
V gene: TRBV19
CDR3 length: 13
J gene: TRBJ1-2
D gene: NA
CDR3 protein: CASSMGWTDGYTF
CDR3 DNA: TGTGCCAGTAGTATGGGGTGGACGGATGGCTACACCTTC

clone size: NA
V gene: TRBV30
CDR3 length: 15
J gene: TRBJ1-5
D gene: NA
CDR3 protein: CAWSPLGRGNQPQHF
CDR3 DNA: TGTGCCTGGAGTCCCCTCGGCAGGGGCAATCAGCCCCAGCATTTT

clone size: many
V gene: TRBV4-1
CDR3 length: 17
J gene: TRBJ1-4
D gene: TRBD1
CDR3 protein: CASSPQGGGTGNEKLFF
CDR3 DNA: TGCGCCAGCAGCCCTCAGGGGGGCGGGACAGGGAACGAAAAACTGTTTTTT

clone size: many
V gene: TRBV10-3
CDR3 length: 15
J gene: TRBJ1-1
D gene: NA
CDR3 protein: CAISVPGTPNTEAFF
CDR3 DNA: TGTGCCATCAGTGTCCCCGGGACACCGAACACTGAAGCTTTCTTT

clone size: many
V gene: TRBV18
CDR3 length: 13
J gene: TRBJ2-1
D gene: NA
CDR3 protein: CASSEFSYNEQFF
CDR3 DNA: TGTGCCAGCTCAGAGTTCTCCTACAATGAGCAGTTCTTC

clone size: many
V gene: TRBV30
CDR3 length: 14
J gene: TRBJ1-1
D gene: NA
CDR3 protein: CAWSRWGGIPEAFF
CDR3 DNA: TGTGCCTGGAGTCGGTGGGGTGGAATCCCTGAAGCTTTCTTT

clone size: many
V gene: TRBV6-6
CDR3 length: 14
J gene: TRBJ2-1
D gene: NA
CDR3 protein: CASSYSASHNEQFF
CDR3 DNA: TGTGCCAGCAGTTACTCTGCTAGTCACAATGAGCAGTTCTTC

clone size: many
V gene: TRBV20-1
CDR3 length: 13
J gene: TRBJ1-1
D gene: NA
CDR3 protein: CSASEGANTEAFF
CDR3 DNA: TGCAGTGCTAGTGAAGGGGCGAACACTGAAGCTTTCTTT

clone size: many
V gene: TRBV19
CDR3 length: 18
J gene: TRBJ2-3
D gene: TRBD2
CDR3 protein: CASSISSGGFSSTDTQYF
CDR3 DNA: TGTGCCAGTAGTATCTCTAGCGGGGGTTTCTCTAGCACAGATACGCAGTATTTT

clone size: medium-sized
V gene: TRBV6-1
CDR3 length: 15
J gene: TRBJ2-2
D gene: TRBD1
CDR3 protein: CASSSTDRVAGELFF
CDR3 DNA: TGTGCCAGCAGTTCCACGGACAGGGTCGCCGGGGAGCTGTTTTTT

clone size: many
V gene: TRBV20-1
CDR3 length: 13
J gene: TRBJ2-1
D gene: NA
CDR3 protein: CSARGRTYNEQFF
CDR3 DNA: TGCAGTGCTAGAGGGAGGACCTACAATGAGCAGTTCTTC

clone size: medium-sized
V gene: TRBV6-5
CDR3 length: 15
J gene: TRBJ2-7
D gene: TRBD2
CDR3 protein: CASSYLAGVSYEQYF
CDR3 DNA: TGTGCCAGCAGTTACCTAGCGGGAGTCTCTTACGAGCAGTACTTC

clone size: NA
V gene: TRBV9
CDR3 length: 17
J gene: TRBJ2-1
D gene: NA
CDR3 protein: CASSVRDSLSSYNEQFF
CDR3 DNA: TGTGCCAGCAGCGTCCGGGACTCACTAAGCTCCTACAATGAGCAGTTCTTC

clone size: NA
V gene: TRBV2
CDR3 length: 15
J gene: TRBJ2-1
D gene: NA
CDR3 protein: CASSEALSSYNERFF
CDR3 DNA: TGTGCCAGCAGTGAAGCGCTGAGCTCCTACAATGAGCGGTTCTTC

clone size: many
V gene: TRBV4-2
CDR3 length: 16
J gene: TRBJ2-7
D gene: TRBD2
CDR3 protein: CASSQDTSGRADEQYF
CDR3 DNA: TGTGCCAGCAGCCAAGATACAAGCGGGAGGGCAGACGAGCAGTACTTC

clone size: few
V gene: TRBV15
CDR3 length: 16
J gene: TRBJ2-4
D gene: NA
CDR3 protein: CATIPQTVGPGNIQYF
CDR3 DNA: TGTGCCACCATCCCCCAGACAGTGGGTCCAGGAAACATTCAGTACTTC

clone size: many
V gene: TRBV27
CDR3 length: 14
J gene: TRBJ2-1
D gene: NA
CDR3 protein: CASSLTSPLDEQFF
CDR3 DNA: TGTGCCAGCAGTTTAACCAGCCCTCTTGATGAGCAGTTCTTC

clone size: NA
V gene: TRBV7-8
CDR3 length: 13
J gene: TRBJ2-7
D gene: NA
CDR3 protein: CASSLARRYEQYF
CDR3 DNA: TGTGCCAGCAGCTTAGCGAGACGTTACGAGCAGTACTTC

clone size: once
V gene: TRBV5-1
CDR3 length: 15
J gene: TRBJ2-1
D gene: TRBD2
CDR3 protein: CASSLLAGRYNEQFF
CDR3 DNA: TGCGCCAGTAGCTTATTAGCGGGACGTTACAATGAGCAGTTCTTC

clone size: medium-sized
V gene: TRBV12-3/TRBV12-4
CDR3 length: 14
J gene: TRBJ2-7
D gene: NA
CDR3 protein: CASNPRGAPDEQYF
CDR3 DNA: TGTGCCAGTAACCCCCGGGGTGCTCCTGACGAGCAGTACTTC

clone size: many
V gene: TRBV12-5
CDR3 length: 15
J gene: TRBJ2-7
D gene: NA
CDR3 protein: CASGPTGTGPYEQYF
CDR3 DNA: TGTGCTAGTGGCCCAACCGGGACCGGACCCTACGAGCAGTACTTC

clone size: many
V gene: TRBV6-5
CDR3 length: 16
J gene: TRBJ1-2
D gene: NA
CDR3 protein: CAGSYSQGTGSHGYTF
CDR3 DNA: TGTGCCGGCAGTTACTCTCAGGGAACAGGGAGCCATGGCTACACCTTC

clone size: many
V gene: TRBV12-3/TRBV12-4
CDR3 length: 15
J gene: TRBJ1-1
D gene: NA
CDR3 protein: CASSFPGGQNTEAFF
CDR3 DNA: TGTGCCAGCAGTTTTCCGGGGGGCCAAAACACTGAAGCTTTCTTT

clone size: NA
V gene: TRBV5-1
CDR3 length: 15
J gene: TRBJ1-6
D gene: NA
CDR3 protein: CASSLAGATNSPLHF
CDR3 DNA: TGCGCCAGCAGCTTGGCTGGGGCGACCAATTCACCCCTCCACTTT

clone size: few
V gene: TRBV27
CDR3 length: 16
J gene: TRBJ2-1
D gene: NA
CDR3 protein: CASSDLLAVVDNEQFF
CDR3 DNA: TGTGCCAGCAGTGATTTACTAGCTGTAGTGGACAATGAGCAGTTCTTC

clone size: many
V gene: TRBV2
CDR3 length: 16
J gene: TRBJ1-5
D gene: NA
CDR3 protein: CASSEPGGSGNQPQHF
CDR3 DNA: TGTGCCAGCAGTGAACCGGGGGGCAGTGGCAATCAGCCCCAGCATTTT

clone size: many
V gene: TRBV19
CDR3 length: 16
J gene: TRBJ2-3
D gene: TRBD2
CDR3 protein: CASRSSTSGRGYTQYF
CDR3 DNA: TGTGCCAGTAGGTCTTCGACTAGCGGGAGAGGGTATACGCAGTATTTT

clone size: NA
V gene: TRBV6-1
CDR3 length: 17
J gene: TRBJ2-5
D gene: TRBD1
CDR3 protein: CASSPDFSGQTQETQYF
CDR3 DNA: TGTGCCAGCAGTCCGGATTTTTCGGGACAGACCCAAGAGACCCAGTACTTC